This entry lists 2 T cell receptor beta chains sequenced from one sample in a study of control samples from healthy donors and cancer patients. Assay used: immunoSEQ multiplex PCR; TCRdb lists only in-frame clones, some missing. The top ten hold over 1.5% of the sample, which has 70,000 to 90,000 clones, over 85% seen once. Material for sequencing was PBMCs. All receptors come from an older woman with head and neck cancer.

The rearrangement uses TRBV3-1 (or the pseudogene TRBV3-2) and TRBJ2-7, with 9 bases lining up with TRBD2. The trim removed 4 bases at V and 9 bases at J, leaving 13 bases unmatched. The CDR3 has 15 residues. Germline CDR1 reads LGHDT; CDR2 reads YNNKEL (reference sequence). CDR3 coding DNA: TGTGCCAGCAGCCCGACTAGCGGAAACACTTTGCGGCAGTACTTC. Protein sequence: CASSPTSGNTLRQYF.

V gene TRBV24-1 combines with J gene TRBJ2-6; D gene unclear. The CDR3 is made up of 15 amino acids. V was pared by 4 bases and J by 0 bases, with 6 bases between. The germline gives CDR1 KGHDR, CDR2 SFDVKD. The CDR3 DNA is TGTGCCACCAGTGACTCCCACTCTGGGGCCAACGTCCTGACTTTC. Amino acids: CATSDSHSGANVLTF.